This TCR beta chain was captured in a study of PD-1 blockade in classical Hodgkin lymphoma. The time point denotes: cycle 4 day 1 (C4D1), after about 6 weeks of nivolumab. Every patient relapsed after autologous stem cell transplantation, and brentuximab vedotin exposure varied. The patients, who had relapsed/refractory classical Hodgkin lymphoma, achieved best responses of complete response, partial response or progressive disease. Some clones are missing from TCRdb's copy, which holds only in-frame ones; the method was immunoSEQ multiplex PCR. The sample carries roughly 50,000 clones, roughly 89% recorded once. Study-wide results and limits: Newly diagnosed patients reportedly had lower baseline TCR diversity than healthy donors. Although disease activity or prior therapy may be involved, causes of the repertoire differences remain undefined. Whereas CD4+ TCR diversity had risen significantly by C4D1, CD8+ TCR diversity had not.

As concerns this clone: The antigen is undetermined.

There are 14 residues in the CDR3. V was shortened by 3 bases and J by 4 bases, with 9 bases between the two germline ends. Germline V gene data show CDR1 as LNHDA and CDR2 as SQIVND (reference sequence). The sequencing used peripheral blood mononuclear cells (PBMCs), collected before the fourth cycle of nivolumab. The receptor was isolated from a human donor with classical Hodgkin lymphoma. This chain links TRBV19 with TRBJ2-2; no clear D gene. CDR3 DNA sequence: TGTGCCAGTAGTATGGCGGCAGCCACCGGGGAGCTGTTTTTT. It is translated as CASSMAAATGELFF.